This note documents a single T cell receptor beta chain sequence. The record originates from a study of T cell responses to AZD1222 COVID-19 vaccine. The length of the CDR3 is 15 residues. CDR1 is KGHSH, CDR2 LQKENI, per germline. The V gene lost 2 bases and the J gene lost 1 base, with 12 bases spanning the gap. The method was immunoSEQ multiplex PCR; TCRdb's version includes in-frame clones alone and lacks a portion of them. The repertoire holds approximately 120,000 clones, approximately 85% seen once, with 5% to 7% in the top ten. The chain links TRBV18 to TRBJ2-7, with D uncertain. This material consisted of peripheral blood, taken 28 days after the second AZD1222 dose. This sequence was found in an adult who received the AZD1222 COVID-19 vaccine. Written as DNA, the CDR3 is TGTGCCAGCTCACCATCGGACGTTCTATCCTACGAGCAGTACTTC. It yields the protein CASSPSDVLSYEQYF.